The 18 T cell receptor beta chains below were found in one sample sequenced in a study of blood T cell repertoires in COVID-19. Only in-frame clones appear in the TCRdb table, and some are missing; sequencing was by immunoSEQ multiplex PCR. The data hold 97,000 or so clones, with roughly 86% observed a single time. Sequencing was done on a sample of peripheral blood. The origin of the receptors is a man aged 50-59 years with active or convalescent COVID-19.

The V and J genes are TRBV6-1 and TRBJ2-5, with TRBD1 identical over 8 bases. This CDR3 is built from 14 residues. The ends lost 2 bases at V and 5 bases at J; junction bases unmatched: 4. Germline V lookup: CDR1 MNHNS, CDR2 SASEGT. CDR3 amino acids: CASSEQGAGETQYF. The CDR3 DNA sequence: TGTGCCAGCAGTGAACAGGGGGCTGGGGAGACCCAGTACTTC.

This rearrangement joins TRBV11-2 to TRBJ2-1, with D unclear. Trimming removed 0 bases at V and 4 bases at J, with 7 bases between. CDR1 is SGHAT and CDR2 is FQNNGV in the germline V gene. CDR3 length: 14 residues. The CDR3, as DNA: TGTGCCAGCAGCTTAGACAGGTTATACAATGAGCAGTTCTTC. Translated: CASSLDRLYNEQFF.

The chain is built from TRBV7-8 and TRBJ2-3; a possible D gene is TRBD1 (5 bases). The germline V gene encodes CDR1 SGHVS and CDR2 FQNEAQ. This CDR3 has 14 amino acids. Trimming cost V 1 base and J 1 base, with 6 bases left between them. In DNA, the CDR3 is TGTGCCAGCAGCTTAGGCAGGGGCACAGATACGCAGTATTTT. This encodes CASSLGRGTDTQYF.

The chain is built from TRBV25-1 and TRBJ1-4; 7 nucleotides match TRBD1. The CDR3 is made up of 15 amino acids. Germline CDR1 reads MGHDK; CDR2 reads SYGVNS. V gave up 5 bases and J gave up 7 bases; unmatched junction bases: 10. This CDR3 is CASSSPQGTGEKLFF. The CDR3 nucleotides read TGTGCCAGCAGTTCTCCACAGGGGACGGGTGAAAAACTGTTTTTT.

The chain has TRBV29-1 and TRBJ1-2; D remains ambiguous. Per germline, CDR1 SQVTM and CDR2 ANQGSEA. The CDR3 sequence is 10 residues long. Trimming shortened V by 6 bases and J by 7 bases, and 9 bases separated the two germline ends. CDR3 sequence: CSVDTGGYTF. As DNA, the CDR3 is TGCAGCGTCGACACCGGTGGCTACACCTTC.

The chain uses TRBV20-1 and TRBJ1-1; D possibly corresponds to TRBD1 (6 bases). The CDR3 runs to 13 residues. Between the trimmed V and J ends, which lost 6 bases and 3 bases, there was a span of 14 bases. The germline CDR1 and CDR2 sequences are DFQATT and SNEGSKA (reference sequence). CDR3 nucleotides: TGCAGTGCGAGTAGGGGGTTGGACACTGAAGCTTTCTTT. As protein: CSASRGLDTEAFF.

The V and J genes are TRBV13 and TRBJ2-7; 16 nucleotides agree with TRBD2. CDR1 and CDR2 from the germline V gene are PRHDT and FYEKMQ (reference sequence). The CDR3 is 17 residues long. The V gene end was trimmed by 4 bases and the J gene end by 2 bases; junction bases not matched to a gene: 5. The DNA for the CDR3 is TGTGCCAGCAGCTCGGGACTAGCGGGGGGGCTGGCCTACGAGCAGTACTTC. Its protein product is CASSSGLAGGLAYEQYF.

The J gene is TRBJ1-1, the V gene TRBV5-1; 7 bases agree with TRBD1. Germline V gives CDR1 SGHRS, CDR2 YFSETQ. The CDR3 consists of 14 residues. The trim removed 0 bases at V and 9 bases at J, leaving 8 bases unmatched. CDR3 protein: CASSLAGRGSKAFF. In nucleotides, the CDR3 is TGCGCCAGCAGCTTGGCCGGCAGGGGGTCTAAAGCTTTCTTT.

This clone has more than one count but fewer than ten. The CDR3 DNA is TGTGCCACCAGTGATAGGGGTTTTTTCAACACCGGGGAGCTGTTTTTT. Amino acids: CATSDRGFFNTGELFF. V gene TRBV24-1 combines with J gene TRBJ2-2, with D possibly matching TRBD1 (5 bases). CDR1 and CDR2 (germline): KGHDR, SFDVKD. CDR3 length: 16 amino acids. V was trimmed by 3 bases and J by 2 bases, leaving 12 bases between them.

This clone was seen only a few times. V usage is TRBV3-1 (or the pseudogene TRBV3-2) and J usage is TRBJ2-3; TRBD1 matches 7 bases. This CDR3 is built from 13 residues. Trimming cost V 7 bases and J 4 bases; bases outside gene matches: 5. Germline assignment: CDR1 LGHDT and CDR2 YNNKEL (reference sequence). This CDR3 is CASNRQGADTQYF. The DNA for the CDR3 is TGTGCCAGCAATAGACAGGGAGCAGATACGCAGTATTTT.

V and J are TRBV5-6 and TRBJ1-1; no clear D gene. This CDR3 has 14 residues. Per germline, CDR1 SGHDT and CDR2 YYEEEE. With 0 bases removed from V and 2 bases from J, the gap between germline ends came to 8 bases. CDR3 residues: CASSLGRFNTEAFF. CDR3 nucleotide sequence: TGTGCCAGCAGCTTGGGCAGGTTTAACACTGAAGCTTTCTTT.

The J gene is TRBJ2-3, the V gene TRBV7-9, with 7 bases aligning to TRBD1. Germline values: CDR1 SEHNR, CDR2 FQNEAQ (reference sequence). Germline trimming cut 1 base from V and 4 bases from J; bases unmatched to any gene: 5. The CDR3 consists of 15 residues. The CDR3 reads CASSLDRGLSDTQYF. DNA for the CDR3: TGTGCCAGCAGCTTAGATAGGGGGCTATCAGATACGCAGTATTTT.

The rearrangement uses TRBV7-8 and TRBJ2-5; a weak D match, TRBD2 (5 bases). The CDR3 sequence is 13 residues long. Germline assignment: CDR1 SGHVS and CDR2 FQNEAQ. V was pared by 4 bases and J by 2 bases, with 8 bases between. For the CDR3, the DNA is TGTGCCAGCAGCTCCGGGATTCAAGAGACCCAGTACTTC. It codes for CASSSGIQETQYF.

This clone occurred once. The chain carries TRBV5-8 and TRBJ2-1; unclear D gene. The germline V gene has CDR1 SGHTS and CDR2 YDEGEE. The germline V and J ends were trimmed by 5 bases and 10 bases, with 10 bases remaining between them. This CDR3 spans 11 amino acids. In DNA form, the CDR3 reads TGTGCCAGCAGTCATATAGCCGAGCAGTTCTTC. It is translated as CASSHIAEQFF.

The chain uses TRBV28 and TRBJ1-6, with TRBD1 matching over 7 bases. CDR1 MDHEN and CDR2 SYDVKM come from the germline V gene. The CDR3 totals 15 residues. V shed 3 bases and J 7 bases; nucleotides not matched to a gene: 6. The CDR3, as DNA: TGTGCCAGCAGTTTCCCAGGGGGAGACAATTCACCCCTCCACTTT. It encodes CASSFPGGDNSPLHF.

As DNA, the CDR3 is TGTGCCATCGGCGGATCAGGGGAGGGGGAGACCCAGTACTTC. The encoded protein is CAIGGSGEGETQYF. The genes are TRBV10-3 and TRBJ2-5; D perhaps matches TRBD2 (7 bases). Germline V lookup: CDR1 ENHRY, CDR2 SYGVKD. The V and J ends lost 8 bases and 5 bases respectively, with 18 bases between them. This CDR3 spans 14 amino acids.

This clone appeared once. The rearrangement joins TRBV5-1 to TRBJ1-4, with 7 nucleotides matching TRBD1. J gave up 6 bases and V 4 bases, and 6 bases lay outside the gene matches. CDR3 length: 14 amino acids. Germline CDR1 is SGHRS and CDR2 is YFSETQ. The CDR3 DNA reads TGCGCCAGCAGCCCGACAGGGCTGGATGAAAAACTGTTTTTT. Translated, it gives CASSPTGLDEKLFF.

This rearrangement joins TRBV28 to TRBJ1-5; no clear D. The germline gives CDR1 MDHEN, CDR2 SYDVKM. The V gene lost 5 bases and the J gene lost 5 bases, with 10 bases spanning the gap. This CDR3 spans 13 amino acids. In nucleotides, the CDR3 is TGTGCCAGCAGTCCGTTCCTCGATCAGCCCCAGCATTTT. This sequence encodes CASSPFLDQPQHF. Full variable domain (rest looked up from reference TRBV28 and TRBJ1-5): DVKVTQSSRYLVKRTGEKVFLECVQDMDHENMFWYRQDPGLGLRLIYFSYDVKMKEKGDIPEGYSVSREKKERFSLILESASTNQTSMYLCASSPFLDQPQHFGDGTRLSIL.